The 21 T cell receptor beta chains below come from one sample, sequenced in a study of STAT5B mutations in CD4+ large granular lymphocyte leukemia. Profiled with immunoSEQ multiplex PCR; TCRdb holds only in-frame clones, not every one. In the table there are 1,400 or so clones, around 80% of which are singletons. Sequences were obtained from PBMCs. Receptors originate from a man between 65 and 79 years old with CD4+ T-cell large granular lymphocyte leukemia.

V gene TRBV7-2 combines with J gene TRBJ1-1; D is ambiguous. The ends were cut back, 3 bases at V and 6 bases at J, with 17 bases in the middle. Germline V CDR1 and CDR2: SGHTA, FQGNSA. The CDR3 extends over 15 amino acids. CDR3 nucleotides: TGTGCCAGCAGCTTGCCTGAGAGATCTGTCGCTGAAGCTTTCTTT. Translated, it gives CASSLPERSVAEAFF. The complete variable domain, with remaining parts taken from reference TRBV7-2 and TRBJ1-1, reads GAGVSQSPSNKVTEKGKDVELRCDPISGHTALYWYRQSLGQGLEFLIYFQGNSAPDKSGLPSDRFSAERTGGSVSTLTIQRTQQEDSAVYLCASSLPERSVAEAFFGQGTRLTVV.

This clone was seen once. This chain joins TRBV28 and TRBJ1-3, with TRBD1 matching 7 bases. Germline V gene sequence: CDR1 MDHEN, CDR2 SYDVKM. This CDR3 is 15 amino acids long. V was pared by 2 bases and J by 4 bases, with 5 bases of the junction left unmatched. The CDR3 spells CASSLMTGLGNTIYF. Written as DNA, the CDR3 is TGTGCCAGCAGTTTAATGACAGGGTTGGGAAACACCATATATTTT.

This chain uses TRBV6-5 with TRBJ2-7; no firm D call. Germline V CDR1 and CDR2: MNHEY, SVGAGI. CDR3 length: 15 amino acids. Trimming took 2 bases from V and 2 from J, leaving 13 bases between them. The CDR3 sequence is CASSYKEDRTYEQYF. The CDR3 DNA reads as TGTGCCAGCAGTTACAAAGAGGACCGAACCTACGAGCAGTACTTC.

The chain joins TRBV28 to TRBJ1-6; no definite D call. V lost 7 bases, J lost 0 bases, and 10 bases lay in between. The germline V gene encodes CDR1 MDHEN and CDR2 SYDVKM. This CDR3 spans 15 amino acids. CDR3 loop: CASNPASSYNSPLHF. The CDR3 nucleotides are TGTGCCAGCAATCCCGCGAGCTCCTATAATTCACCCCTCCACTTT.

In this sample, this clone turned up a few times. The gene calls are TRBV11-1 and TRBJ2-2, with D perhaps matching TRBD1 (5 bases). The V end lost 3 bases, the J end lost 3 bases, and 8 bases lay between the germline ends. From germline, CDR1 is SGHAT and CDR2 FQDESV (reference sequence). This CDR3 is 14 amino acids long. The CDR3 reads CASSLAGYTGELFF. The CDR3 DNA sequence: TGTGCCAGCAGCTTGGCAGGGTACACCGGGGAGCTGTTTTTT. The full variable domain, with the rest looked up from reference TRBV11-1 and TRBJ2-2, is EAEVAQSPRYKITEKSQAVAFWCDPISGHATLYWYRQILGQGPELLVQFQDESVVDDSQLPKDRFSAERLKGVDSTLKIQPAELGDSAMYLCASSLAGYTGELFFGEGSRLTVL.

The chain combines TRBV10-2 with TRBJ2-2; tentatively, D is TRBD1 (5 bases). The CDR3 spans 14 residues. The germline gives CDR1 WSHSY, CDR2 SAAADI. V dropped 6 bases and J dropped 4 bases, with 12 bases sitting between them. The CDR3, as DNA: TGCGCCAGCAGAACGACAGTCCCCACCGGGGAGCTGTTTTTT. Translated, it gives CASRTTVPTGELFF.

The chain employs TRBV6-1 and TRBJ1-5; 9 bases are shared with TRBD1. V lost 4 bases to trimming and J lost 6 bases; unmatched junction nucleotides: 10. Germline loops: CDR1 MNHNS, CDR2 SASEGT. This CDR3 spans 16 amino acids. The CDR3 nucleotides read TGTGCCAGCAGTGTCCGAGGACAGGGGTCTTCTCAGCCCCAGCATTTT. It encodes CASSVRGQGSSQPQHF.

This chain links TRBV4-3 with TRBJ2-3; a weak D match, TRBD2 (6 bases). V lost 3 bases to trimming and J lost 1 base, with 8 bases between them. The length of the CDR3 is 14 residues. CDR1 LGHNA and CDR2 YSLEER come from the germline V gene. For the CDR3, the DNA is TGCGCCAGCAGCCACTGGGGGGGCACAGATACGCAGTATTTT. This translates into CASSHWGGTDTQYF.

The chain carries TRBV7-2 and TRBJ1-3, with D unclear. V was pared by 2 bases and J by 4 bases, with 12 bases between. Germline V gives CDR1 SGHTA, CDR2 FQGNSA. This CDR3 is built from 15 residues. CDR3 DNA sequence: TGTGCCAGCAGCTTATATTCAGGCTACGGAAACACCATATATTTT. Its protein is CASSLYSGYGNTIYF.

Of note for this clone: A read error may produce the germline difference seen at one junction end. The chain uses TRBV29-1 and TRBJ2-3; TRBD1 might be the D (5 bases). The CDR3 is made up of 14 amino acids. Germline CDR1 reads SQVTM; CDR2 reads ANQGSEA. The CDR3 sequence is CSVEDGILTDAQYF. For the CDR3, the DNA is TGCAGCGTTGAAGATGGGATCTTGACAGATGCGCAGTATTTT.

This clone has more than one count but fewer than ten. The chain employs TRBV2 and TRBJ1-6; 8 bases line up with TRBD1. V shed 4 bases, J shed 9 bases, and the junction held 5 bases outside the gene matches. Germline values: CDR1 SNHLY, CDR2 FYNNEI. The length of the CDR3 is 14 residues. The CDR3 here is CASSGPTGASPLHF. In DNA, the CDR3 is TGTGCCAGCAGTGGGCCGACAGGGGCTTCACCCCTCCACTTT. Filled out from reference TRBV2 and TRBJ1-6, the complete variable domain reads EPEVTQTPSHQVTQMGQEVILRCVPISNHLYFYWYRQILGQKVEFLVSFYNNEISEKSEIFDDQFSVERPDGSNFTLKIRSTKLEDSAMYFCASSGPTGASPLHFGNGTRLTVT.

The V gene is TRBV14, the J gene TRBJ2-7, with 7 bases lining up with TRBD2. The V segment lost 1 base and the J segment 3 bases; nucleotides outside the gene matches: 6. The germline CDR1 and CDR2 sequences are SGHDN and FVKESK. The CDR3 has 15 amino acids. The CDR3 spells CASSQAPSGIYEQYF. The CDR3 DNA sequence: TGTGCCAGCAGCCAAGCCCCTAGCGGTATCTACGAGCAGTACTTC.

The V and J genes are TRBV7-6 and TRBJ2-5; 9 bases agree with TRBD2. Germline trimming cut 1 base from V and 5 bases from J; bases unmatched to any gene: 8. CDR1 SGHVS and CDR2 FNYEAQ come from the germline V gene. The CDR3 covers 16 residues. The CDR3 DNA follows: TGTGCCAGCAGCTTAGGGGCGCGGGAGGGCCGTGAGACCCAGTACTTC. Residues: CASSLGAREGRETQYF.

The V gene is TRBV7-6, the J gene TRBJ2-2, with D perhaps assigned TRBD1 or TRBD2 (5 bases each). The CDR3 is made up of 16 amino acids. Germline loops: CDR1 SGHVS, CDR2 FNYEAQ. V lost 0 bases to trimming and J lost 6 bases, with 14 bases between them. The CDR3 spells CASSLAGAAVAGELFF. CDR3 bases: TGTGCCAGCAGCTTAGCCGGGGCGGCTGTTGCCGGGGAGCTGTTTTTT.

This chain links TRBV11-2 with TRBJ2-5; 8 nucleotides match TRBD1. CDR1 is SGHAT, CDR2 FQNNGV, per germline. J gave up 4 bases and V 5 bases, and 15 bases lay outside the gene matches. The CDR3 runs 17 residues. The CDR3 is CASSTGGFRGRGETQYF. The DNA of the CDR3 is TGTGCCAGCAGCACCGGGGGATTCAGGGGGCGCGGAGAGACCCAGTACTTC.

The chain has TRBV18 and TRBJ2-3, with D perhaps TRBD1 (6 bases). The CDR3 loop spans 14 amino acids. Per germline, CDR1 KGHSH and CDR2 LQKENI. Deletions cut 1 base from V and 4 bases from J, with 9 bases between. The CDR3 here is CASSPLRGADTQYF. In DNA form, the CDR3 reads TGTGCCAGCTCACCACTCAGGGGTGCAGATACGCAGTATTTT.

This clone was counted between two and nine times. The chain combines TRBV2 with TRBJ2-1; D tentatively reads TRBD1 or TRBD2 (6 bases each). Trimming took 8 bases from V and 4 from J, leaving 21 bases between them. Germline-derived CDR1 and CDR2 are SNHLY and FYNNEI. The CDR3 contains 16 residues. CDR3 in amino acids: CASDPGGTRSYNEQFF. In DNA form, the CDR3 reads TGTGCCAGCGACCCTGGCGGGACAAGATCTTACAATGAGCAGTTCTTC.

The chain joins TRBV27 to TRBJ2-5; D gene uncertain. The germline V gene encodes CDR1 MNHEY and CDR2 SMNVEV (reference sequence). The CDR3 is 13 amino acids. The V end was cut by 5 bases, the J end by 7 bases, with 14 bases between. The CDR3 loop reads CASSPFLGRTQYF. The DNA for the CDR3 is TGTGCCAGCAGTCCTTTTCTGGGTCGGACCCAGTACTTC.

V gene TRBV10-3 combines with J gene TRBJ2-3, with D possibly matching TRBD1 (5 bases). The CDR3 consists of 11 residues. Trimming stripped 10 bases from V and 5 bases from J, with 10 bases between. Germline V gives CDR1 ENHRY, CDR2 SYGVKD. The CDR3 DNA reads TGTGCCACCGATAGGGGAGATACGCAGTATTTT. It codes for CATDRGDTQYF.

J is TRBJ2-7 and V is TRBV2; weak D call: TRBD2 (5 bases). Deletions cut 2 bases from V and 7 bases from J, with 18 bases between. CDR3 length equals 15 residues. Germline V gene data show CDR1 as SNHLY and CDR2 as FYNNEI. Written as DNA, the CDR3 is TGTGCCAGCAGTGAAATGGAGGAAGGAGGTTGGGAGCAGTACTTC. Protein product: CASSEMEEGGWEQYF.

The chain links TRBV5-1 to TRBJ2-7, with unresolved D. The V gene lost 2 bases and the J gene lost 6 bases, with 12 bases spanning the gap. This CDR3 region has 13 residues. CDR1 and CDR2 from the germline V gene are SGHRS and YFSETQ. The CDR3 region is CASSFSPLSEQYV. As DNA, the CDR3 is TGCGCCAGCAGCTTCTCTCCCTTGTCCGAGCAGTACGTC.